These 5 T cell receptor beta chains came from one sample sequenced in a study of cytotoxic CD8 clonotypes in ibrutinib-treated CLL. Sequenced by immunoSEQ multiplex PCR; TCRdb stores in-frame clones only, minus some. The sample has more than 200,000 clones; approximately 70% are singletons. The sequences come from PBMCs, collected after 12 months of ibrutinib treatment. These receptors came from a human donor with chronic lymphocytic leukemia.

The chain links TRBV6-1 to TRBJ2-7; D gene ambiguous. The CDR3 runs 15 residues. V was trimmed by 1 base and J by 4 bases, leaving 14 bases between them. Per germline, CDR1 MNHNS and CDR2 SASEGT. This CDR3 reads CASSEGRISPYEQYF. In DNA, the CDR3 is TGTGCCAGCAGTGAAGGCCGGATATCGCCTTACGAGCAGTACTTC.

The chain recombines TRBV9 with TRBJ1-6; possibly TRBD1 for D (5 bases). The V end lost 1 base, the J end lost 8 bases, and 13 bases lay between the germline ends. CDR3 length equals 15 residues. The germline CDR1 and CDR2 sequences are SGDLS and YYNGEE. CDR3 DNA sequence: TGTGCCAGCAGCGTAAGCGGCGGGGGGGATTCACCCCTCCACTTT. Translation: CASSVSGGGDSPLHF.

DNA for the CDR3: TGTGCCAGTTTCCTGAGCTCCTACAATGAGCAGTTCTTC. Its translation is CASFLSSYNEQFF. The chain couples TRBV6-5 to TRBJ2-1, with D hard to call. There are 13 residues in the CDR3. The germline V gene encodes CDR1 MNHEY and CDR2 SVGAGI. Trimming pared 9 bases from V and 0 bases from J, leaving 9 bases between.

The rearrangement links TRBV6-5 to TRBJ2-3, with D perhaps matching TRBD1 (7 bases). With 2 bases removed from V and 1 base from J, the gap between germline ends came to 10 bases. The CDR3 loop spans 15 amino acids. The germline CDR1 and CDR2 sequences are MNHEY and SVGAGI. The CDR3 DNA follows: TGTGCCAGCAGTTACGGCAGGGGGGGCACAGATACGCAGTATTTT. Its translation is CASSYGRGGTDTQYF.

The V and J genes are TRBV7-6 and TRBJ2-7; 7 nucleotides match TRBD1. Germline values: CDR1 SGHVS, CDR2 FNYEAQ. This CDR3 has 16 amino acids. V gave up 5 bases and J gave up 0 bases; unmatched junction bases: 10. Here the CDR3 DNA reads TGTGCCAGCAGCACTTTACAGGGGTTAAGCTCCTACGAGCAGTACTTC. Amino acid sequence: CASSTLQGLSSYEQYF.